This TCR beta chain was identified during a study of molecular identifiers for immune sequencing clone quantification. Sorting was used to obtain naive CD8 T cells (CD8+CD4-CCR7+CD45RA+). Points from the study as a whole: Detecting spiked Jurkat TCR RNA from one cell among more than 750,000 naive cells was reportedly possible. The share of molecules held by clones above 20 RNA copies was over 98% in effector cells and under 1% in naive cells.

One entry per CDR3 protein, called by TCRdb with MiXCR from the PCR reads. This table has over 300,000 distinct CDR3 sequences, roughly 23% appearing once. Germline V gene data show CDR1 as LGHNT and CDR2 as FRNRAP. Trimming removed 4 bases at V and 2 bases at J, with 12 bases between. The CDR3 totals 14 residues. Concerning this clonotype: The antigen is not known.

The specimen was naive CD8+ T cells from blood, with Jurkat cell RNA spiked in. Subset defined: FACS-sorted CD8+CD4-CCR7+CD45RA+ naive T cells. This clonotype was sampled from a human donor in good health. Some libraries in this study had Jurkat cell RNA spiked in. This sequence joins TRBV12-5 and TRBJ2-7; D possibly corresponds to TRBD1 (6 bases). The CDR3 loop is CASGSPGETYEQYF. CDR3 bases: TGTGCTAGTGGTTCGCCAGGGGAAACCTACGAGCAGTACTTC.